One and the same sample provided the 10 T cell receptor beta chains below, sequenced in a study of T cells in women clearing cervical HPV infection. Generated by immunoSEQ multiplex PCR, the TCRdb table keeps only in-frame clones and is missing some. The listing records 40,000 to 55,000 clones. The sequenced sample consisted of blood buffy coat. The receptors stem from a woman between 18 and 70 years old with a cervical HPV16 infection that either progressed to CIN3+ or cleared (not recorded which).

For this clone: Read coverage stops 3 residues before the CDR3 terminus; the germline J gene supplies the remainder. This chain uses TRBV18 with TRBJ1-5, with D uncertain. This CDR3 has 14 residues. V was clipped by 2 bases and J by 0 bases, with 5 bases between them. Germline V lookup: CDR1 KGHSH, CDR2 LQKENI. CDR3 DNA (partial): TGTGCCAGCTCACCAGGCGGTAGCAATCAGCCC. It specifies CASSPGGSNQP. The whole CDR3 sequence reads CASSPGGSNQPQHF.

As for this clone: The read falls 3 residues short of the CDR3 end, and the missing part is taken from the germline J gene. The chain employs TRBV5-1 and TRBJ2-3; 7 nucleotides agree with TRBD1. This CDR3 comprises 15 residues. Looked up from germline, CDR1 is SGHRS and CDR2 is YFSETQ. V shed 4 bases, J shed 1 base, and the junction held 6 bases outside the gene matches. The CDR3 sequence: CASSLRTGRTDTQYF. CDR3 bases read: TGCGCCAGCAGCCTTAGGACAGGCCGCACAGATACG.

As regards this clone: The read terminates 3 residues before the CDR3 end, so the remaining end is supplied by the germline J gene. The chain links TRBV11-2 to TRBJ1-1; maybe TRBD1 (6 bases). The CDR3 has 15 residues. The ends were cut back, 1 base at V and 7 bases at J, with 16 bases in the middle. CDR1 SGHAT and CDR2 FQNNGV come from the germline V gene. The CDR3: CASSLVGAGAIEAFF. The CDR3 DNA, read in part, is TGTGCCAGCAGCTTAGTGGGGGCAGGGGCCATTGAA.

Note on this clone: Read sequence stops 3 residues before the CDR3 end, and the germline J gene provides the missing end. The V call is TRBV12-3 or TRBV12-4, the J call TRBJ2-1, with 10 bases aligning to TRBD2. The V gene end was trimmed by 4 bases and the J gene end by 8 bases; junction bases not matched to a gene: 11. The CDR3 totals 16 residues. The CDR3 bases that were read are TGTGCCAGCAGTTCCAGTTCCAGCGGGGGGGCCCATGAG. Translated, it gives CASSSSSSGGAHE. In full, the CDR3 reads CASSSSSSGGAHEQFF.

Regarding this clone: The read halts 3 residues ahead of the CDR3 end, with the missing end drawn from the germline J gene. The chain employs TRBV27 and TRBJ2-5; 8 bases agree with TRBD2. The CDR3 is made up of 16 amino acids. Germline trimming cut 4 bases from V and 1 base from J; bases unmatched to any gene: 8. From germline, CDR1 is MNHEY and CDR2 SMNVEV (reference sequence). CDR3 DNA (partial): TGTGCCAGCAGTTATTTTAGCGGGGCAATCCAAGAGACC. Its translation is CASSYFSGAIQET. The entire CDR3 reads CASSYFSGAIQETQYF.

With regard to this clone: With the read ending 3 residues before the CDR3 end, the germline J gene is used to fill in that end. The same CDR3 arises from other DNA sequences in this sample as well. The gene calls are TRBV18 and TRBJ1-2; unclear D gene. The CDR3 extends over 13 amino acids. The germline V gene has CDR1 KGHSH and CDR2 LQKENI. The covered CDR3 bases are TGTGCCAGCTCACCCCCGACTAGCTACGAC. Protein product: CASSPPTSYD. The whole CDR3 sequence reads CASSPPTSYDYTF.

Remarks on this clone: The read gets to within 3 residues of the CDR3 end, and the germline J gene fills in the rest. This chain links TRBV19 with TRBJ1-1; weak D call: TRBD1 (5 bases). This CDR3 has 16 amino acids. Trimming cost V 3 bases and J 0 bases, with 14 bases left between them. Germline V gene lookup returns CDR1 LNHDA and CDR2 SQIVND (reference sequence). Partial CDR3 DNA: TGTGCCAGTAGTATGGGCAGGGCGTACCTGAACACTGAA. This sequence encodes CASSMGRAYLNTE. The whole CDR3 sequence reads CASSMGRAYLNTEAFF.

A note on this clone: The read terminates 3 residues before the CDR3 end, so the remaining end is supplied by the germline J gene. This chain uses TRBV7-9 with TRBJ1-2; 7 bases match TRBD1. Germline V gene sequence: CDR1 SEHNR, CDR2 FQNEAQ (reference sequence). The CDR3 loop spans 14 amino acids. The CDR3 spells CASSPRDRPLDYTF. The sequenced part of the CDR3 DNA is TGTGCCAGCAGCCCTCGGGACAGACCCCTGGAC.

With respect to this clone: The CDR3 is cut off 3 residues early in the read; its end comes from the germline J gene. The chain recombines TRBV2 with TRBJ2-7, with 10 positions matching TRBD2. The CDR3 totals 14 residues. Germline V gene sequence: CDR1 SNHLY, CDR2 FYNNEI. The junction had 3 bases not matched to a gene; V was cut back by 6 bases and J by 1 base. CDR3: CASSSGGGSYEQYF. CDR3 DNA, as far as it was read: TGTGCCAGCAGCAGCGGGGGGGGATCCTACGAG.

With regard to this clone: The sequence runs out 3 residues before the end of the CDR3; the remainder is reconstructed from the germline J gene. The chain is built from TRBV7-3 and TRBJ2-2; TRBD2 aligns across 10 bases. CDR1 and CDR2 (germline): SGHTA, FQGTGA. V gave up 5 bases and J gave up 0 bases; unmatched junction bases: 9. This CDR3 comprises 18 residues. The CDR3 bases that were read are TGTGCCAGCAGCCGGTGGCTAGCGGGGGCCGCGAACACCGGGGAG. Its protein is CASSRWLAGAANTGE. The CDR3, in full, reads CASSRWLAGAANTGELFF.